The 26 T cell receptor beta chains below were found in one sample sequenced in a study of CD8 T cells in Susac syndrome. Random hexamers were used to reverse transcribe the RNA input (about 0.5 to 1 ug). TCRdb called the immunoSEQ multiplex PCR reads again in MiXCR, with one record for every CDR3 protein. The sample includes some 150,000 distinct CDR3 sequences, 95% of them seen just once. Sequencing input: CD4+ T cells from PBMCs. These receptors originate from a human donor with Susac syndrome.

The chain recombines TRBV12-3 or TRBV12-4 with TRBJ1-2, with D maybe TRBD1 (5 bases). V dropped 7 bases and J dropped 8 bases, with 17 bases sitting between them. There are 13 residues in the CDR3. CDR3 loop: CASKPEGRGGYTF. CDR3 DNA sequence: TGTGCCAGCAAGCCCGAGGGACGGGGGGGCTACACCTTC.

The chain carries TRBV20-1 and TRBJ2-7; tentative D call: TRBD2 (6 bases). The CDR3 totals 12 residues. CDR1 is DFQATT and CDR2 is SNEGSKA in the germline V gene (reference sequence). V was trimmed by 7 bases and J by 3 bases, leaving 13 bases between them. The CDR3 DNA follows: TGCAGTGGAGCGGGTCCACGCTACGAGCAGTACTTC. Translation gives CSGAGPRYEQYF.

This chain links TRBV30 with TRBJ2-5; D unclear. The CDR3 consists of 10 residues. The germline CDR1 and CDR2 sequences are GTSNPN and SVGIG (reference sequence). The germline V and J ends were trimmed by 6 bases and 5 bases, with 7 bases remaining between them. CDR3 amino acids: CACRRETQYF. The CDR3 DNA reads TGTGCCTGCCGCAGGGAGACCCAGTACTTC.

The chain joins TRBV29-1 to TRBJ2-1, with 11 bases aligning to TRBD2. Germline lookup yields CDR1 SQVTM and CDR2 ANQGSEA. The CDR3 extends over 15 amino acids. V lost 7 bases to trimming and J lost 6 bases; unmatched junction nucleotides: 11. Here the CDR3 DNA reads TGCAGCGCCGCCCGGACTAGCGGGTCGGGCAATGAGCAGTTCTTC. This encodes CSAARTSGSGNEQFF.

The CDR3 DNA sequence: TGTGCCAGCAGCATGCGGACGGTGCCGGGCGGCACAGATACGCAGTATTTT. This translates into CASSMRTVPGGTDTQYF. The chain carries TRBV9 and TRBJ2-3; D not certain. Germline lookup yields CDR1 SGDLS and CDR2 YYNGEE. V lost 4 bases and J lost 1, with 19 bases in between. This CDR3 is built from 17 residues.

This chain joins TRBV28 and TRBJ2-5; either TRBD1 or TRBD2 may supply D (5 bases each). Trimming took off 5 bases at V and 5 bases at J, with 9 bases between the two ends. The germline gives CDR1 MDHEN, CDR2 SYDVKM. There are 12 residues in the CDR3. This chain's CDR3 is CASSGGFETQYF. DNA of the CDR3: TGTGCCAGCAGTGGGGGTTTCGAGACCCAGTACTTC.

CDR3 sequence reads: CSARVPGNRANEQFF. The CDR3, as DNA: TGCAGTGCTAGAGTTCCCGGTAACAGGGCAAATGAGCAGTTCTTC. The rearrangement joins TRBV20-1 to TRBJ2-1, with D possibly matching TRBD1 (6 bases). V shed 1 base and J shed 7 bases, with 17 bases lying between them. Per the germline V gene, CDR1 is DFQATT and CDR2 is SNEGSKA (reference sequence). The CDR3 loop spans 15 amino acids.

This clonotype was detected only a few times. The rearrangement uses TRBV7-6 and TRBJ1-1; no definite D call. V lost 1 base, J lost 0 bases, and 3 bases lay in between. The CDR3 loop spans 13 amino acids. The germline V gene has CDR1 SGHVS and CDR2 FNYEAQ. CDR3 sequence reads: CASSLEVNTEAFF. The CDR3 DNA reads TGTGCCAGCAGCTTAGAGGTGAACACTGAAGCTTTCTTT. Looking up the rest from reference TRBV7-6 and TRBJ1-1 gives the full variable domain: GAGVSQSPRYKVTKRGQDVALRCDPISGHVSLYWYRQALGQGPEFLTYFNYEAQQDKSGLPNDRFSAERPEGSISTLTIQRTEQRDSAMYRCASSLEVNTEAFFGQGTRLTVV.

This chain joins TRBV27 and TRBJ1-6; D not resolved. This CDR3 is 13 amino acids long. Deletions cut 4 bases from V and 11 bases from J, with 12 bases between. Germline loops: CDR1 MNHEY, CDR2 SMNVEV (reference sequence). The CDR3 region is CASSSASGTPLHF. Here the CDR3 DNA reads TGTGCCAGCAGTTCCGCCTCGGGGACACCCCTCCACTTT.

The chain combines TRBV5-1 with TRBJ2-5; 12 bases are a match to TRBD2. From germline, CDR1 is SGHRS and CDR2 YFSETQ. The CDR3 loop spans 15 amino acids. V was pared by 4 bases and J by 2 bases, with 3 bases of the junction left unmatched. The CDR3: CASSHGTSGQETQYF. DNA of the CDR3: TGCGCCAGCAGCCACGGGACTAGCGGGCAAGAGACCCAGTACTTC.

J is TRBJ2-7 and V is TRBV28; D not resolved. This CDR3 spans 11 amino acids. V lost 5 bases to trimming and J lost 3 bases, with 5 bases between them. Germline V gives CDR1 MDHEN, CDR2 SYDVKM. CDR3 residues: CASSVGYEQYF. CDR3 in DNA: TGTGCCAGCAGTGTTGGCTACGAGCAGTACTTC.

The genes are TRBV24-1 and TRBJ1-5; D ambiguous. Germline-derived CDR1 and CDR2 are KGHDR and SFDVKD. V was cut by 4 bases and J by 7 bases, with 13 bases left in between. This CDR3 is 14 amino acids long. CDR3 nucleotide sequence: TGTGCCACCAGTGACCCCTCGGACGTGCAGCCCCAGCATTTT. This encodes CATSDPSDVQPQHF.

This chain joins TRBV12-3 or TRBV12-4 and TRBJ1-5; 7 bases are a match to TRBD1. This CDR3 spans 16 amino acids. Trimming took 6 bases from V and 2 from J; bases not matched to a gene: 10. The CDR3 DNA sequence: TGTGCCAGCAGCAGACAGGGCAAGAGGGGCAATCAGCCCCAGCATTTT. Translation: CASSRQGKRGNQPQHF.

V gene TRBV12-3 or TRBV12-4 combines with J gene TRBJ1-6, with D possibly being TRBD1 (5 bases). Trimming stripped 5 bases from V and 8 bases from J, with 10 bases between. The CDR3 extends over 13 amino acids. The CDR3 loop reads CASSAAGHSPLHF. CDR3 DNA: TGTGCCAGCAGTGCAGCAGGGCATTCACCCCTCCACTTT.

This clonotype was detected only once. The chain has TRBV29-1 and TRBJ2-4, with 8 bases that match TRBD1. The CDR3 spans 13 residues. Per the germline V gene, CDR1 is SQVTM and CDR2 is ANQGSEA. Germline trimming cut 5 bases from V and 7 bases from J; bases unmatched to any gene: 7. In nucleotides, the CDR3 is TGCAGCGTTTCAGGACAGGGATTGAACATTCAGTACTTC. Translating gives CSVSGQGLNIQYF.

The chain recombines TRBV4-2 with TRBJ1-2; D remains ambiguous. The germline V gene encodes CDR1 LGHNA and CDR2 YNFKEQ. V lost 4 bases and J lost 4, with 7 bases in between. CDR3 size: 12 residues. CDR3 nucleotides: TGTGCCAGCAGCCCCGTGGGCTATGGCTACACCTTC. This gives the protein CASSPVGYGYTF.

J is TRBJ1-5 and V is TRBV20-1, with 10 bases that match TRBD1. The V and J ends lost 6 bases and 0 bases, in that order; junction bases with no gene match: 8. Germline V lookup: CDR1 DFQATT, CDR2 SNEGSKA (reference sequence). The CDR3 spans 16 residues. The CDR3: CSALPGQGYSNQPQHF. CDR3 nucleotides: TGCAGTGCCTTACCGGGACAGGGGTATAGCAATCAGCCCCAGCATTTT.

A single count supports this clonotype. In nucleotides, the CDR3 is TGTGCCAGCAGCCCCCCCCGTAAAGGGAGGTCAGAGACCCAGTACTTC. Translation: CASSPPRKGRSETQYF. V gene TRBV3-1 combines with J gene TRBJ2-5; D may be TRBD2 (6 bases). CDR1 is LGHDT and CDR2 is YNNKEL in the germline V gene (reference sequence). V shed 4 bases and J shed 4 bases, with 19 bases lying between them. This CDR3 comprises 16 residues.

Only one count was recorded for this clonotype. The V call is TRBV4-3, the J call TRBJ2-3; D gene ambiguous. Between the trimmed V and J ends, which lost 0 bases and 1 base, there was a span of 11 bases. Germline CDR1 and CDR2: LGHNA and YSLEER. The CDR3 totals 16 residues. The CDR3 loop is CASSQDGRRGTDTQYF. CDR3 DNA sequence: TGCGCCAGCAGCCAAGATGGAAGGAGAGGCACAGATACGCAGTATTTT.

The chain recombines TRBV7-9 with TRBJ2-4; a weak D match, TRBD2 (6 bases). V was trimmed by 2 bases and J by 7 bases, leaving 12 bases between them. Per germline, CDR1 SEHNR and CDR2 FQNEAQ (reference sequence). This CDR3 has 14 residues. The CDR3 DNA reads TGTGCCAGCAGCTTAAGCGGGTGGGCGAACATTCAGTACTTC. It translates to CASSLSGWANIQYF.

The V call is TRBV20-1, the J call TRBJ1-5, with D perhaps TRBD1 (6 bases). The V and J ends lost 6 bases and 5 bases respectively, with 17 bases between them. Germline loops: CDR1 DFQATT, CDR2 SNEGSKA (reference sequence). The CDR3 consists of 14 residues. The CDR3 reads CSAPDRSWDQPQHF. In nucleotides, the CDR3 is TGCAGTGCCCCCGACAGGTCTTGGGATCAGCCCCAGCATTTT.

This chain joins TRBV5-5 and TRBJ1-2; D perhaps matches TRBD1 (5 bases). Trimming took off 2 bases at V and 0 bases at J, with 11 bases between the two ends. The length of the CDR3 is 15 residues. Per germline, CDR1 SGHKS and CDR2 YYEKEE (reference sequence). CDR3 sequence: CASSFQGAANYGYTF. The CDR3 nucleotides read TGTGCCAGCAGCTTCCAAGGGGCCGCTAACTATGGCTACACCTTC.

The rearrangement links TRBV27 to TRBJ2-1; D remains unclear. The V and J ends lost 6 bases and 4 bases respectively, with 4 bases between them. Germline lookup yields CDR1 MNHEY and CDR2 SMNVEV (reference sequence). The CDR3 is made up of 11 amino acids. The CDR3 DNA follows: TGTGCCAGCAGGGGTTACAATGAGCAGTTCTTC. This sequence encodes CASRGYNEQFF.

This clonotype was recorded a few times. V is TRBV4-3 and J is TRBJ2-4, with D maybe TRBD2 (5 bases). The V gene lost 0 bases and the J gene lost 6 bases, with 12 bases spanning the gap. The germline CDR1 and CDR2 sequences are LGHNA and YSLEER. The CDR3 length is 15 residues. The CDR3 here is CASSQETRVGNIQYF. CDR3 DNA: TGCGCCAGCAGCCAAGAAACTAGAGTGGGAAACATTCAGTACTTC.

This chain connects TRBV20-1 to TRBJ1-2, with 7 bases that match TRBD1. V was pared by 1 base and J by 5 bases, with 10 bases of the junction left unmatched. From germline, CDR1 is DFQATT and CDR2 SNEGSKA (reference sequence). The CDR3 contains 15 residues. The CDR3 loop is CSARARQGRGYGYTF. The CDR3 DNA reads as TGCAGTGCTAGAGCTAGACAGGGACGGGGATATGGCTACACCTTC.

The CDR3 loop is CASSQRPGVGQPQHF. In DNA form, the CDR3 reads TGCGCCAGCAGCCAGAGACCCGGAGTGGGTCAGCCCCAGCATTTT. This chain uses TRBV4-1 with TRBJ1-5; D gene unclear. CDR1 is MGHRA and CDR2 is YSYEKL in the germline V gene. Trimming cost V 3 bases and J 6 bases, with 15 bases left between them. The CDR3 contains 15 residues.